One and the same sample provided the 16 T cell receptor beta chains below, sequenced in a study of shared clonotypes between healthy human individuals. The assay was immunoSEQ multiplex PCR, and TCRdb's table has in-frame clones only and misses some. In the table there are some 1,400,000 clones, 95% to 97% of which are singletons. The sample taken for sequencing was naive CD4+ T cells sorted from blood. This sample's subset: CD45RA+ positively selected. These receptors were collected from a man aged 30 to 45 in good health.

The chain has TRBV7-2 and TRBJ2-4, with TRBD1 identical over 8 bases. Germline-derived CDR1 and CDR2 are SGHTA and FQGNSA. V dropped 5 bases and J dropped 8; count of bases not matched to a gene: 8. This CDR3 contains 14 residues. The CDR3: CASSPRTGPDIQYF. The CDR3 nucleotides read TGTGCCAGCAGCCCCAGGACAGGGCCGGACATTCAGTACTTC.

The DNA for the CDR3 is TGTGCCAGCAGCTTTTCAGATCCCTACGAGCAGTACTTC. Its translation: CASSFSDPYEQYF. The chain uses TRBV11-2 and TRBJ2-7; D gene unclear. Germline-derived CDR1 and CDR2 are SGHAT and FQNNGV. There are 13 residues in the CDR3. V lost 3 bases to trimming and J lost 2 bases, with 8 bases between them.

This chain links TRBV28 with TRBJ2-5, with TRBD1 matching over 7 bases. Trimming at V came to 5 bases and at J to 2 bases, leaving 11 bases not matched to a gene. The CDR3 consists of 16 residues. From germline, CDR1 is MDHEN and CDR2 SYDVKM. The CDR3 region is CASSPFVPGQQETQYF. For the CDR3, the DNA is TGTGCCAGCAGTCCCTTCGTCCCGGGACAGCAAGAGACCCAGTACTTC.

The rearrangement links TRBV11-3 to TRBJ2-1, with TRBD2 identical over 13 bases. CDR1 and CDR2 from the germline V gene are SGHNT and YENEEA. V dropped 1 base and J dropped 2; count of bases not matched to a gene: 5. The CDR3 runs to 18 residues. In nucleotides, the CDR3 is TGTGCCAGCAGCTTAGCCAGGACTAGCGGGGGTACCTACAATGAGCAGTTCTTC. The encoded protein is CASSLARTSGGTYNEQFF. Variable domain in full (rest from reference TRBV11-3 and TRBJ2-1): EAGVVQSPRYKIIEKKQPVAFWCNPISGHNTLYWYLQNLGQGPELLIRYENEEAVDDSQLPKDRFSAERLKGVDSTLKIQPAELGDSAVYLCASSLARTSGGTYNEQFFGPGTRLTVL.

The rearrangement uses TRBV19 and TRBJ2-1, with D possibly being TRBD2 (6 bases). The V gene lost 3 bases and the J gene lost 4 bases, with 13 bases spanning the gap. This CDR3 region has 15 residues. The germline gives CDR1 LNHDA, CDR2 SQIVND (reference sequence). CDR3 protein: CASSIGGMGYNEQFF. DNA for the CDR3: TGTGCCAGTAGTATTGGAGGGATGGGGTACAATGAGCAGTTCTTC. Using reference TRBV19 and TRBJ2-1 for the parts outside the CDR3, the full variable domain is DGGITQSPKYLFRKEGQNVTLSCEQNLNHDAMYWYRQDPGQGLRLIYYSQIVNDFQKGDIAEGYSVSREKKESFPLTVTSAQKNPTAFYLCASSIGGMGYNEQFFGPGTRLTVL.

The V call is TRBV7-9, the J call TRBJ1-5; 7 positions agree with TRBD1. Germline assignment: CDR1 SEHNR and CDR2 FQNEAQ (reference sequence). With 5 bases clipped from V and 3 bases from J, the junction kept 4 bases outside the gene matches. The CDR3 has 14 amino acids. Here the CDR3 reads CASSHGQVNQPQHF. The CDR3 DNA reads TGTGCCAGCAGCCACGGACAGGTCAATCAGCCCCAGCATTTT. Full variable domain (rest looked up from reference TRBV7-9 and TRBJ1-5): DTGVSQNPRHKITKRGQNVTFRCDPISEHNRLYWYRQTLGQGPEFLTYFQNEAQLEKSRLLSDRFSAERPKGSFSTLEIQRTEQGDSAMYLCASSHGQVNQPQHFGDGTRLSIL.

This clone turned up a few times. V gene TRBV5-4 combines with J gene TRBJ2-3; TRBD2 matches at 8 bases. V was pared by 2 bases and J by 4 bases, with 3 bases of the junction left unmatched. Germline assignment: CDR1 SGHNT and CDR2 YYREEE (reference sequence). CDR3 length: 14 residues. For the CDR3, the DNA is TGTGCCAGCAGCTTAAGCGGGAGCGCAGATACGCAGTATTTT. The encoded protein is CASSLSGSADTQYF. Based on the CDR3 plus reference TRBV5-4 and TRBJ2-3, the full variable domain is ETGVTQSPTHLIKTRGQQVTLRCSSQSGHNTVSWYQQALGQGPQFIFQYYREEENGRGNFPPRFSGLQFPNYSSELNVNALELDDSALYLCASSLSGSADTQYFGPGTRLTVL.

As to this clone: Other nucleotide sequences in the sample specify the same CDR3. The rearrangement uses TRBV5-1 and TRBJ2-1; D is uncertain. This CDR3 spans 13 amino acids. Trimming removed 0 bases at V and 5 bases at J, with 6 bases between. Germline loops: CDR1 SGHRS, CDR2 YFSETQ. The CDR3 sequence: CASSLGRNNEQFF. CDR3 DNA: TGCGCCAGCAGCTTGGGAAGAAACAATGAGCAGTTCTTC.

The V call is TRBV7-8, the J call TRBJ2-2; 9 bases are a match to TRBD2. The CDR3 totals 15 residues. The V and J ends lost 3 bases and 4 bases, in that order; junction bases with no gene match: 3. Germline V gives CDR1 SGHVS, CDR2 FQNEAQ. CDR3 in amino acids: CASSFSGSGTGELFF. CDR3 nucleotides: TGTGCCAGCAGCTTTAGCGGGAGTGGCACCGGGGAGCTGTTTTTT. Drawing the rest from reference TRBV7-8 and TRBJ2-2, the complete variable domain is GAGVSQSPRYKVAKRGQDVALRCDPISGHVSLFWYQQALGQGPEFLTYFQNEAQLDKSGLPSDRFFAERPEGSVSTLKIQRTQQEDSAVYLCASSFSGSGTGELFFGEGSRLTVL.

This clone has just one count. The chain carries TRBV18 and TRBJ2-7; TRBD2 aligns across 8 bases. This CDR3 comprises 14 residues. Germline V gene data show CDR1 as KGHSH and CDR2 as LQKENI. V shed 3 bases, J shed 2 bases, and the junction held 3 bases outside the gene matches. Here the CDR3 DNA reads TGTGCCAGCTCACCGGGGACTAGGGCCTACGAGCAGTACTTC. Amino acid sequence: CASSPGTRAYEQYF.

The chain uses TRBV7-6 and TRBJ2-7; TRBD1 is a possible D gene (6 bases). The CDR3 contains 15 residues. The V end was cut by 4 bases, the J end by 4 bases, with 17 bases between. Germline CDR1 SGHVS, CDR2 FNYEAQ. CDR3 in DNA: TGTGCCAGCAGCTCAGCTTATGGGGGCCCTTACGAGCAGTACTTC. Translating it yields CASSSAYGGPYEQYF.

The CDR3 loop is CASSQAAASGIQETQYF. In DNA form, the CDR3 reads TGCGCCAGCAGCCAGGCAGCGGCTAGCGGGATACAAGAGACCCAGTACTTC. The rearrangement uses TRBV4-3 and TRBJ2-5, with 9 bases matching TRBD2. The germline CDR1 and CDR2 sequences are LGHNA and YSLEER. The V gene end was trimmed by 3 bases and the J gene end by 2 bases; junction bases not matched to a gene: 10. There are 17 residues in the CDR3.

This clone was seen just once. This chain uses TRBV5-6 with TRBJ2-1; 7 bases are a match to TRBD2. Trimming at V came to 2 bases and at J to 1 base, leaving 9 bases not matched to a gene. This CDR3 is 17 amino acids long. Germline CDR1 SGHDT, CDR2 YYEEEE. CDR3 in DNA: TGTGCCAGCAGCTTTGGCGGGAGAGGTTCGTCCTACAATGAGCAGTTCTTC. Its translation: CASSFGGRGSSYNEQFF.

The genes are TRBV9 and TRBJ2-1, with 9 bases matching TRBD2. CDR3 length: 22 amino acids. From germline, CDR1 is SGDLS and CDR2 YYNGEE. V lost 0 bases to trimming and J lost 5 bases; unmatched junction nucleotides: 24. The CDR3 DNA reads as TGTGCCAGCAGCGTAGAGTCGTGGGAGTACGGGGCCATAGCGGGAGAAAACAATGAGCAGTTCTTC. Its protein is CASSVESWEYGAIAGENNEQFF. The variable domain in full, with the rest retrieved from reference TRBV9 and TRBJ2-1, is DSGVTQTPKHLITATGQRVTLRCSPRSGDLSVYWYQQSLDQGLQFLIQYYNGEERAKGNILERFSAQQFPDLHSELNLSSLELGDSALYFCASSVESWEYGAIAGENNEQFFGPGTRLTVL.

This clone was detected once. The gene calls are TRBV10-3 and TRBJ1-5, with 8 bases fitting TRBD1. V lost 11 bases to trimming and J lost 5 bases; unmatched junction nucleotides: 11. The length of the CDR3 is 14 residues. Germline CDR1 and CDR2: ENHRY and SYGVKD. The CDR3 sequence is CASRPAGGYQPQHF. CDR3 in DNA: TGTGCCTCCCGACCAGCAGGGGGCTATCAGCCCCAGCATTTT.

This clone is a singleton in its sample. This rearrangement joins TRBV6-5 to TRBJ2-3; D is uncertain. Germline V gene sequence: CDR1 MNHEY, CDR2 SVGAGI. Trimming stripped 3 bases from V and 4 bases from J, with 11 bases between. The CDR3 length is 14 residues. The CDR3 bases are TGTGCCAGCAGTTATGGAGTGACCTCAGATACGCAGTATTTT. It specifies CASSYGVTSDTQYF.